This section outlines one TCR beta chain sequence together with its context. These data come from a study of blood T cell repertoires in COVID-19. Study as a whole: The study drew acute and convalescent COVID-19 samples from the United States, Italy and Spain. From T cells, B-cell-depleted T cells, or PBMCs came the material, which was cDNA or gDNA.

This CDR3 spans 14 amino acids. Germline V gene lookup returns CDR1 SNHLY and CDR2 FYNNEI. V was shortened by 0 bases and J by 2 bases, with 6 bases between the two germline ends. Original data processing: Reference gene primers were amplified, and this amplification served to estimate nucleated cell counts. Produced via immunoSEQ multiplex PCR; TCRdb's table is partial and in-frame only. The DNA was the basis for D and trimming; V, J and clone size are from that table. The sample carries about 250,000 clones, roughly 86% recorded once. Input material: peripheral blood. The chain recombines TRBV2 with TRBJ2-3, with D maybe TRBD2 (5 bases). This clonotype was obtained from a man aged 45-65 years with acute or convalescent COVID-19. CDR3 DNA: TGTGCCAGCAGTGAAGCGACTAACACAGATACGCAGTATTTT. Residues: CASSEATNTDTQYF.